A selection of T cell receptor beta chains follows, all from one sample in a study of cytomegalovirus exposure and HLA in healthy donors. The data were produced by immunoSEQ multiplex PCR, yet TCRdb's version contains in-frame clones alone and is incomplete. The sample lists under 400,000 clones; just over 85% were seen once. The sequencing input was PBMCs. The receptors here all came from a woman in her late teens or twenties in good health and CMV-seronegative. Each CDR3 is given with its conserved first and last residue.

j_call v_call cdr3_aa
TRBJ2-2 TRBV28 CASSFSGTGELFF
TRBJ2-1 TRBV27 CASSLRGEQFF
TRBJ2-7 TRBV30 CAWSQGGYEQYF
TRBJ2-5 TRBV7-6 CASSLASRGGMKTQYF
TRBJ2-1 TRBV29-1 CSGSLVTNEQFF
TRBJ2-2 TRBV5-4 CASSLGLAGANTGELFF
TRBJ2-5 TRBV18 CASSPPTGEETQYF
TRBJ1-1 TRBV7-6 CASSAGNTEAFF
TRBJ2-3 TRBV7-9 CASSLDLRDRGSAGTQYF
TRBJ1-5 TRBV4-1 CASSQGFGRSGNQPQHF
TRBJ1-4 TRBV7-9 CASSILSDGTTNEKLFF
TRBJ2-5 TRBV12-5 CASGQPPGETQYF
TRBJ1-1 TRBV27 CASSWADSTEAFF
TRBJ2-3 TRBV6-1 CASSEPGLRAGGRADTQYF
TRBJ1-3 TRBV7-2 CASSNRVSGNTIYF
TRBJ2-1 TRBV19 CASTGRTGQGYNEQFF
TRBJ2-1 TRBV5-3 CARSFIAGGIILREQFF
TRBJ2-1 TRBV5-6 CASSFRWTSGGSNEQFF
TRBJ1-5 TRBV30 CAWSVTGNQPQHF
TRBJ1-1 TRBV2 CASSGDRGLGTEAFF
TRBJ2-1 TRBV4-1 CASSQGGGGAYNEQFF
TRBJ1-1 TRBV2 CASKTSEGATEAFF
TRBJ2-5 TRBV28 CASQRQRGRQETQYF
TRBJ2-5 TRBV14 CASSRGAGRETQYF
TRBJ1-1 TRBV5-6 CASSLMRLDTEAFF
TRBJ2-3 TRBV29-1 CSVEPSGRGADTQYF
TRBJ1-3 TRBV11-2 CASCRPQGTENTIYF
TRBJ2-3 TRBV27 CASSYLGSSTDTQYF
TRBJ2-1 TRBV28 CASSSPRREGSYNEQFF
TRBJ2-7 TRBV28 CASSFWRQGAGEQYF
TRBJ1-1 TRBV2 CASSEARANTEAFF
TRBJ1-2 TRBV6-1 CASSERTGGGIYGYTF
TRBJ1-2 TRBV27 CASSLSTAGVGNYGYTF
TRBJ2-6 TRBV28 CATSTGKKPSGANVLTF
TRBJ2-3 TRBV14 CASSPGSAGIADTQYF
TRBJ2-3 TRBV2 CASIRDTQYF
TRBJ2-3 TRBV6-4 CASSVTYTDTQYF
TRBJ2-1 TRBV11-3 CASSLLGGAYNEQFF
TRBJ2-5 TRBV7-8 CASSFYGTRGETQYF
TRBJ2-5 TRBV14 CASSQPQGGGETQYF
TRBJ2-7 TRBV6-5 CASSYGRAASYEQYF
TRBJ2-2 TRBV7-8 CASPTPAGELFF
TRBJ1-5 TRBV7-9 CASSLENQPQHF
TRBJ2-3 TRBV2 CASTGGITDTQYF
TRBJ1-3 TRBV19 CASSTNGQGAYGNTIYF
TRBJ2-7 TRBV2 CASSEIPLGAISYEQYF